The rows below give T cell receptor beta chains drawn from one sample of a study of breast tumors, draining lymph nodes, adjacent tissues. TCRdb used MiXCR to reprocess the multiplex PCR reads, holding one entry per CDR3 protein. The sample holds about 130,000 distinct CDR3 sequences, approximately 20% seen once. The source material was axillary lymph node tissue. The receptors shown here come from a female donor with breast cancer. Some clones in this sample may be carry-over from other donors' samples. Each CDR3 is given with its conserved first and last residue. A D gene is named only where the DNA matches it firmly. Only some rows state a clone size, as once, few, many or a class for expanded clones.

V gene	J gene	clone size	D gene	CDR3 protein	CDR3 DNA
TRBV5-1	TRBJ2-1	many	.	CASSFAQTHNEQFF	TGCGCCAGCAGCTTTGCTCAGACACACAATGAGCAGTTCTTC
TRBV30	TRBJ2-7	many	.	CAWSVRGLLRVEQYF	TGTGCCTGGAGTGTACGGGGTTTGCTCCGAGTTGAGCAGTACTTC
TRBV5-8	TRBJ2-7	many	.	CASSLALASATYEQYF	TGTGCCAGCAGCTTGGCCTTGGCTAGCGCTACCTACGAGCAGTACTTC
TRBV11-2	TRBJ2-7	many	.	CARRRVPYEQYF	TGTGCCAGGCGTCGGGTCCCCTACGAGCAGTACTTC
TRBV24-1	TRBJ2-3	many	.	CATSEPGTPGGTDTQYF	TGTGCCACCAGTGAACCTGGGACTCCCGGTGGCACAGATACGCAGTATTTT
TRBV6-2/TRBV6-3	TRBJ2-1	few	TRBD2	CASSLLAGGRAYNEQFF	TGTGCCAGCAGTCTCCTAGCGGGAGGGCGTGCCTACAATGAGCAGTTCTTC
TRBV15	TRBJ2-3	many	.	CATSRDRRDTQYF	TGTGCCACCAGCAGAGACAGACGGGATACGCAGTATTTT
TRBV5-5	TRBJ2-7	.	.	CASSLAATGAYEQYF	TGTGCCAGCAGCTTGGCCGCGACGGGGGCCTACGAGCAGTACTTC
TRBV4-1	TRBJ2-5	many	.	CASSQLSDKTQYF	TGCGCCAGCAGCCAATTATCGGATAAGACCCAGTACTTC
TRBV30	TRBJ1-2	many	.	CAWSMDYGYTF	TGTGCCTGGAGTATGGACTATGGCTACACCTTC
TRBV4-1	TRBJ2-1	many	TRBD2	CASSPRLAGGFEQFF	TGCGCCAGCAGCCCCCGTCTAGCGGGAGGGTTTGAGCAGTTCTTC
TRBV9	TRBJ1-5	many	TRBD1	CASSVEGQANQPQHF	TGTGCCAGCAGCGTAGAGGGACAGGCGAATCAGCCCCAGCATTTT
TRBV11-3	TRBJ2-1	few	.	CASSPTRGNNNEQFF	TGTGCCAGCAGCCCCACGAGGGGGAACAACAATGAGCAGTTCTTC
TRBV24-1	TRBJ2-7	many	.	CATSGSPPSAIYEQYF	TGTGCCACCAGTGGGTCCCCTCCTAGCGCGATCTACGAGCAGTACTTC
TRBV7-2	TRBJ2-1	many	TRBD1	CASSFDRGKGNEQFF	TGTGCCAGCAGCTTCGACAGGGGGAAGGGCAATGAGCAGTTCTTC
TRBV11-3	TRBJ2-3	.	.	CASSLEGDTDAQYF	TGTGCCAGCAGCTTAGAGGGAGACACAGATGCGCAGTATTTT
TRBV4-1	TRBJ1-4	many	.	CASSQGGLGEKLFF	TGCGCCAGCAGTCAGGGCGGGTTGGGTGAAAAACTGTTTTTT
TRBV20-1	TRBJ2-4	few	.	CSAALPSYIQYF	TGCAGTGCGGCCCTACCTAGTTACATTCAGTACTTC
TRBV18	TRBJ2-1	.	TRBD2	CASSPGLGNNEQFF	TGTGCCAGCTCTCCGGGACTAGGAAACAATGAGCAGTTCTTC
TRBV28	TRBJ2-7	.	.	CASSRDPYEQYF	TGTGCCAGCAGCCGGGACCCCTACGAGCAGTACTTC
TRBV5-1	TRBJ1-1	.	TRBD1	CASSYSGGAGTEAFF	TGCGCCAGCAGCTATTCAGGGGGCGCGGGAACTGAAGCTTTCTTT
TRBV6-2/TRBV6-3	TRBJ2-7	.	TRBD2	CASRTGGRGEQYF	TGTGCCAGCAGAACGGGCGGGAGGGGTGAGCAGTACTTC
TRBV6-1	TRBJ2-1	.	TRBD2	CAGTRWGVLAEGPSNEQFF	TGTGCCGGCACCCGATGGGGTGTCCTAGCGGAAGGGCCCTCGAATGAGCAGTTCTTC
TRBV7-6	TRBJ2-5	.	TRBD1	CASSLDAPRTGRETQYF	TGTGCCAGCAGCTTAGATGCCCCCCGGACAGGGAGGGAGACCCAGTACTTC